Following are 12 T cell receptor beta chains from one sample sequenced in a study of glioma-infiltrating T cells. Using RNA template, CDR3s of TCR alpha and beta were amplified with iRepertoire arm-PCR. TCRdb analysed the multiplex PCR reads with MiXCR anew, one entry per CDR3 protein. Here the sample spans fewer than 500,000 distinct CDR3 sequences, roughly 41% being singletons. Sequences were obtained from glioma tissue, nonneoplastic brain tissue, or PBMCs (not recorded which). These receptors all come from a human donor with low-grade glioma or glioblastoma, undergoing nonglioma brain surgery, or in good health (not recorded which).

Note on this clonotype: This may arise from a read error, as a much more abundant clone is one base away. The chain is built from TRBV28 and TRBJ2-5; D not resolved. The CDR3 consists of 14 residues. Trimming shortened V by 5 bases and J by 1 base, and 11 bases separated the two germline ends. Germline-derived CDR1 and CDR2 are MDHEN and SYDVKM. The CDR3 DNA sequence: TGTGCCAGCAGTCTCAGGCACCTCCAAGAGACCCAGTACTTC. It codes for CASSLRHLQETQYF.

The DNA of the CDR3 is TGCGCCAGCAGTTCTCGGTGGCCTAGCGGGACTCTGCCCTACGAGCAGTACTTC. Translated, it gives CASSSRWPSGTLPYEQYF. The chain employs TRBV10-2 and TRBJ2-7, with TRBD2 matching over 9 bases. V trimming: 5 bases; J trimming: 2 bases; junction bases outside the gene matches: 16. Per germline, CDR1 WSHSY and CDR2 SAAADI. The CDR3 runs 18 residues.

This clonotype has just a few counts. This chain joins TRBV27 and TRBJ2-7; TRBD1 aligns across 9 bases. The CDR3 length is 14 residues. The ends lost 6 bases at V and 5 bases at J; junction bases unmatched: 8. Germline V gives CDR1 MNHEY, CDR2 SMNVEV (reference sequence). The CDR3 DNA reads TGTGCCAGCAGCCACCCGGGACAGGGAGACGAGCAGTACTTC. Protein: CASSHPGQGDEQYF.

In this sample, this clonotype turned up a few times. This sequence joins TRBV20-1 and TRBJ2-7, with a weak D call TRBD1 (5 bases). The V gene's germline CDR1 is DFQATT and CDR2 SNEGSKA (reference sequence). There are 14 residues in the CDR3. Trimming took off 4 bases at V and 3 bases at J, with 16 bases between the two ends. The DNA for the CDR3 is TGCAGTGCTACCCCCAGGGTTGAAAACTACGAGCAGTACTTC. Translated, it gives CSATPRVENYEQYF.

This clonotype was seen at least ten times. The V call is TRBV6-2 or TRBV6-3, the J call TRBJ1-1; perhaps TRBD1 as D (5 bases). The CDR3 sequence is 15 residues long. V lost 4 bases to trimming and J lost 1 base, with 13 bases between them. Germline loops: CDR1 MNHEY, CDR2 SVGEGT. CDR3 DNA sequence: TGTGCCAGCAGTTCGGCAGGGCCGAAGAACACTGAAGCTTTCTTT. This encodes CASSSAGPKNTEAFF.

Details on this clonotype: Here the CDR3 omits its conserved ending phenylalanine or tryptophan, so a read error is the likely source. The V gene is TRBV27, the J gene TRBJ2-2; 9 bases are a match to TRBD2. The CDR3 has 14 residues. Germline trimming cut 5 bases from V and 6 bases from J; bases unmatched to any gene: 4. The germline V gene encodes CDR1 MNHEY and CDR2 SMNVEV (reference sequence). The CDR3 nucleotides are TGTGCCAGCAGTCAGGGACTAGCCTCCGGGGAGCTGTTTTTG. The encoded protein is CASSQGLASGELFL.

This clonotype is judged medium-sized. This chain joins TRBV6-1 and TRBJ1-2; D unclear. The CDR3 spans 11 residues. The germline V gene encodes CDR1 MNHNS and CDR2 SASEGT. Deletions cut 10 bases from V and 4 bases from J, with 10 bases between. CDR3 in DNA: TGTGCCACCGGTTCCCGCTATGGCTACACCTTC. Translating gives CATGSRYGYTF.

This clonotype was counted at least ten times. In nucleotides, the CDR3 is TGTGCCACCAGCGACCAAGGGGTCTATGGCTACACCTTC. Translating gives CATSDQGVYGYTF. The chain uses TRBV15 and TRBJ1-2; a weak D match, TRBD1 (5 bases). Trimming removed 5 bases at V and 4 bases at J, with 11 bases between. Looked up from germline, CDR1 is LNHNV and CDR2 is YYDKDF (reference sequence). This CDR3 spans 13 amino acids. The full variable domain, with the rest looked up from reference TRBV15 and TRBJ1-2, is DAMVIQNPRYQVTQFGKPVTLSCSQTLNHNVMYWYQQKSSQAPKLLFHYYDKDFNNEADTPDNFQSRRPNTSFCFLDIRSPGLGDTAMYLCATSDQGVYGYTFGSGTRLTVV.

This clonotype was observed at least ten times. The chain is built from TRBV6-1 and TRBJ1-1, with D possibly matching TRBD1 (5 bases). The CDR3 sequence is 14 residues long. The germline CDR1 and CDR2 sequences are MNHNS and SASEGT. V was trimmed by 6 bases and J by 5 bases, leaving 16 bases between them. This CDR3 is CASSPPGDWTEAFF. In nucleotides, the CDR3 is TGTGCCAGCAGCCCCCCGGGGGACTGGACTGAAGCTTTCTTT.

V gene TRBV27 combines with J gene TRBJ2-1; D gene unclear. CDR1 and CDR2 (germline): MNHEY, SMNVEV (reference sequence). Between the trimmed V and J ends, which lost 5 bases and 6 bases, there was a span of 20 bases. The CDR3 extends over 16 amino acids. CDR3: CASSALGFASSNEQFF. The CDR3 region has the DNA TGTGCCAGCAGTGCCCTCGGATTTGCTAGTTCCAATGAGCAGTTCTTC.

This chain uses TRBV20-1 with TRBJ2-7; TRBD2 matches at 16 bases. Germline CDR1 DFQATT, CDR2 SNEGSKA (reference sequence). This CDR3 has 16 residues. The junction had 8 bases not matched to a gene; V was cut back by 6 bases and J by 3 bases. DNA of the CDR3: TGCAGTGCCGGATTCGGGACTAGCGGGGGGGGCTACGAGCAGTACTTC. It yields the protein CSAGFGTSGGGYEQYF.

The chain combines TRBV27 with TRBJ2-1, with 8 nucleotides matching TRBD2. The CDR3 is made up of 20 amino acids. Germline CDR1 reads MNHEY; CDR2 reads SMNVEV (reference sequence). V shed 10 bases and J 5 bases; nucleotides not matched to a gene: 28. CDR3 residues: CANRNTPGLDAIGVHNEQFF. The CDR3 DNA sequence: TGTGCCAATCGAAATACCCCGGGACTAGATGCAATTGGGGTTCACAATGAGCAGTTCTTC.